This TCR beta chain was captured by sequencing in a study of T cell repertoires in cytomegalovirus infection. Trimming pared 10 bases from V and 2 bases from J, leaving 16 bases between. This CDR3 is built from 14 residues. Per germline, CDR1 SGHVS and CDR2 FNYEAQ. TCRdb independently ran MiXCR on the reads; one entry per CDR3 protein. The table lists roughly 640,000 distinct CDR3 sequences, approximately 25% of them singletons, with 6.5% to 10% in the top ten. Material for sequencing was CD8+ T cells from PBMCs. This receptor was identified in a human donor in good health (CMV status not recorded). Some clones in this sample may be carry-over from other donors' samples. This rearrangement joins TRBV7-6 to TRBJ2-3; D assignment may be TRBD1 or TRBD2 (5 bases each). For the CDR3, the DNA is TGTGCCATTTGGGCAGGGAGTATCACAGATACGCAGTATTTT. This encodes CAIWAGSITDTQYF.